These 21 T cell receptor beta chains were sequenced from one sample in a study of response to subunit inactivated influenza vaccine. Using its own MiXCR run on the RT-PCR reads, TCRdb lists one record per CDR3 protein. The table records roughly 780,000 distinct CDR3 sequences, around a sixth of them present only once. This sample comprised PBMCs from blood, obtained 4 to 6 days after vaccination. Source of these receptors: a man in his fifties who received an inactivated influenza vaccine.

This sequence joins TRBV10-3 and TRBJ2-7, with 7 bases lining up with TRBD2. The CDR3 is 15 amino acids. Looked up from germline, CDR1 is ENHRY and CDR2 is SYGVKD. Trimming took 8 bases from V and 0 from J; bases not matched to a gene: 10. The CDR3 spells CAIGLAAGSSYEQYF. CDR3 sequence (DNA): TGTGCCATCGGGCTAGCGGCTGGAAGCTCCTACGAGCAGTACTTC.

The chain has TRBV7-4 and TRBJ2-7; 8 bases fit TRBD2. The V segment lost 5 bases and the J segment 2 bases; nucleotides outside the gene matches: 23. The CDR3 loop spans 20 amino acids. Looked up from germline, CDR1 is SGHVT and CDR2 is SQSDAQ. The CDR3 DNA reads as TGTGCCAGCAGCCCGCCCTGTGGGGCGGATAGCGGGGTTTTGGCCTACGAGCAGTACTTC. It is translated as CASSPPCGADSGVLAYEQYF.

There are a few counts of this clonotype. The V call is TRBV28, the J call TRBJ2-7, with TRBD1 identical over 7 bases. The ends lost 5 bases at V and 0 bases at J; junction bases unmatched: 4. This CDR3 has 14 residues. Germline CDR1 and CDR2: MDHEN and SYDVKM. CDR3 region: CASSQGDHSYEQYF. The CDR3 region has the DNA TGTGCCAGCAGTCAGGGGGATCACTCCTACGAGCAGTACTTC.

The chain employs TRBV28 and TRBJ2-5; 7 bases fit TRBD1. The CDR3 is 12 amino acids. CDR1 and CDR2 from the germline V gene are MDHEN and SYDVKM. The V gene end was trimmed by 5 bases and the J gene end by 10 bases; junction bases not matched to a gene: 7. The CDR3 DNA is TGTGCCAGCAGTACAGGGGAGATGGGCCAGTACTTC. Translation gives CASSTGEMGQYF.

The chain has TRBV24-1 and TRBJ2-3; D is undetermined. Trimming shortened V by 0 bases and J by 4 bases, and 10 bases separated the two germline ends. The CDR3 totals 15 residues. Germline V gene lookup returns CDR1 KGHDR and CDR2 SFDVKD. The DNA of the CDR3 is TGTGCCACCAGTGATTTGATGGATACTTCAGATACGCAGTATTTT. Residues: CATSDLMDTSDTQYF.

The CDR3 sequence: CASSQVSVAGGLLNEQFF. The CDR3 DNA follows: TGCGCCAGCAGCCAAGTCTCAGTAGCGGGGGGCCTACTAAATGAGCAGTTCTTC. The chain has TRBV4-1 and TRBJ2-1; 10 bases are a match to TRBD2. V lost 1 base, J lost 7 bases, and 13 bases stayed unmatched. The CDR3 is made up of 18 amino acids. Germline loops: CDR1 MGHRA, CDR2 YSYEKL.

In its sample, this clonotype was seen many times. This chain joins TRBV30 and TRBJ1-1; possibly TRBD1 for D (5 bases). Germline V lookup: CDR1 GTSNPN, CDR2 SVGIG (reference sequence). The V end lost 4 bases, the J end lost 2 bases, and 14 bases lay between the germline ends. This CDR3 comprises 14 residues. The CDR3 is CAWTPRTPNTEAFF. The CDR3, as DNA: TGTGCCTGGACACCAAGGACACCCAACACTGAAGCTTTCTTT.

The chain has TRBV4-3 and TRBJ2-7; the D is unclear. This CDR3 spans 17 amino acids. The germline CDR1 and CDR2 sequences are LGHNA and YSLEER. Trimming shortened V by 0 bases and J by 2 bases, and 17 bases separated the two germline ends. The CDR3 DNA reads TGCGCCAGCAGCCAAGACAAAAACACCTTTTGGACCTACGAGCAGTACTTC. As protein: CASSQDKNTFWTYEQYF.

J is TRBJ1-6 and V is TRBV7-2; D is undetermined. Per germline, CDR1 SGHTA and CDR2 FQGNSA. This CDR3 has 15 amino acids. V was cut by 1 base and J by 3 bases, with 7 bases left in between. The CDR3 nucleotides read TGTGCCAGCAGCTTAGTCATTAACTATAATTCACCCCTCCACTTT. It specifies CASSLVINYNSPLHF. Full variable domain (outside the CDR3, taken from reference TRBV7-2 and TRBJ1-6): GAGVSQSPSNKVTEKGKDVELRCDPISGHTALYWYRQSLGQGLEFLIYFQGNSAPDKSGLPSDRFSAERTGGSVSTLTIQRTQQEDSAVYLCASSLVINYNSPLHFGNGTRLTVT.

This clonotype was observed a few times. The gene calls are TRBV24-1 and TRBJ2-1, with D unclear. V dropped 4 bases and J dropped 4 bases, with 4 bases sitting between them. The CDR3 loop spans 12 amino acids. Germline V gene lookup returns CDR1 KGHDR and CDR2 SFDVKD. CDR3 nucleotides: TGTGCCACCAGTGAAGGATACAATGAGCAGTTCTTC. Translation gives CATSEGYNEQFF.

The chain couples TRBV6-1 to TRBJ1-4; 8 bases align to TRBD1. CDR1 is MNHNS, CDR2 SASEGT, per germline. With 5 bases clipped from V and 10 bases from J, the junction kept 9 bases outside the gene matches. This CDR3 has 14 residues. The CDR3, as DNA: TGTGCCAGCAGTACAGGGGGGGGATTTGGAAAACTGTTTTTT. It codes for CASSTGGGFGKLFF.

The rearrangement uses TRBV20-1 and TRBJ2-1; D perhaps matches TRBD2 (7 bases). This CDR3 has 13 amino acids. V was pared by 3 bases and J by 10 bases, with 16 bases between. CDR1 is DFQATT and CDR2 is SNEGSKA in the germline V gene (reference sequence). DNA of the CDR3: TGCAGTGCTAGCCAAGCGGGACAAGAAGAGCAGTTCTTC. It yields the protein CSASQAGQEEQFF.

Ten or more counts support this clonotype. The rearrangement uses TRBV7-2 and TRBJ2-7; 10 positions agree with TRBD2. J gave up 3 bases and V 5 bases, and 4 bases lay outside the gene matches. Germline V lookup: CDR1 SGHTA, CDR2 FQGNSA. The CDR3 is 14 residues long. The CDR3 is CASSPTSGDYEQYF. The CDR3, as DNA: TGTGCCAGCAGCCCAACTAGCGGGGACTACGAGCAGTACTTC.

The gene calls are TRBV7-8 and TRBJ2-7, with D perhaps TRBD1 (8 bases). The V end was cut by 2 bases, the J end by 5 bases, with 13 bases between. The CDR3 consists of 14 residues. Per the germline V gene, CDR1 is SGHVS and CDR2 is FQNEAQ. Here the CDR3 reads CASSLWTGRDEQYF. In DNA, the CDR3 is TGTGCCAGCAGCTTATGGACAGGGAGGGACGAGCAGTACTTC. Together with reference TRBV7-8 and TRBJ2-7, the CDR3 gives the full variable domain: GAGVSQSPRYKVAKRGQDVALRCDPISGHVSLFWYQQALGQGPEFLTYFQNEAQLDKSGLPSDRFFAERPEGSVSTLKIQRTQQEDSAVYLCASSLWTGRDEQYFGPGTRLTVT.

The CDR3 DNA reads TGCGCCAGCAGCCAAGATCTAGCGGGCCAAGAGACCCAGTACTTC. Its protein product is CASSQDLAGQETQYF. This chain links TRBV4-3 with TRBJ2-5, with TRBD2 identical over 8 bases. Germline CDR1 and CDR2: LGHNA and YSLEER. This CDR3 is 15 amino acids long. Trimming cost V 0 bases and J 1 base; bases outside gene matches: 1.

This chain links TRBV12-3 or TRBV12-4 with TRBJ2-3; TRBD2 matches at 8 bases. Germline trimming cut 3 bases from V and 4 bases from J; bases unmatched to any gene: 6. The CDR3 totals 15 residues. DNA for the CDR3: TGTGCCAGCAGTTTTGGGACTAGTGGCGCAGATACGCAGTATTTT. This sequence encodes CASSFGTSGADTQYF.

This clonotype occurred a few times. This chain links TRBV20-1 with TRBJ2-7; the D gene is possibly TRBD2 (5 bases). There are 11 residues in the CDR3. V lost 6 bases and J 6 bases, leaving 12 bases between the germline ends. Germline V CDR1 and CDR2: DFQATT, SNEGSKA (reference sequence). The DNA of the CDR3 is TGCAGTGCGGGTCCCACTAGCGAGCAGTACTTC. Translated, it gives CSAGPTSEQYF.

The V gene is TRBV12-3 or TRBV12-4, the J gene TRBJ2-4; 11 bases line up with TRBD2. J gave up 9 bases and V 6 bases, and 13 bases lay outside the gene matches. The CDR3 runs to 16 residues. This CDR3 is CASSPPTSGAMGIQYF. CDR3 bases: TGTGCCAGCAGCCCTCCGACTAGCGGGGCCATGGGCATTCAGTACTTC.

In its sample, this clonotype was seen many times. The rearrangement uses TRBV27 and TRBJ2-1; TRBD2 is a possible D gene (5 bases). CDR3 length: 14 amino acids. CDR1 MNHEY and CDR2 SMNVEV come from the germline V gene (reference sequence). Trimming took 6 bases from V and 5 from J, leaving 14 bases between them. The CDR3 protein is CASSPQRTNNEQFF. The CDR3 DNA follows: TGTGCCAGCAGCCCCCAGCGGACCAACAATGAGCAGTTCTTC.

Of note for this clonotype: At one end the junction does not follow the germline gene, possibly because of a read error. The CDR3, as DNA: TGTGCTAGCAGCTTAGATCCCCGACAGGGCGGCGAGCAGTACTTC. Amino acids: CASSLDPRQGGEQYF. J is TRBJ2-7 and V is TRBV7-7; 7 nucleotides agree with TRBD1. This CDR3 is 15 amino acids long. The germline CDR1 and CDR2 sequences are SSHAT and FNYEAQ (reference sequence).

The genes are TRBV29-1 and TRBJ2-1; possibly TRBD2 for D (5 bases). This CDR3 region has 13 residues. Germline V gives CDR1 SQVTM, CDR2 ANQGSEA. V lost 7 bases, J lost 0 bases, and 10 bases lay in between. In DNA, the CDR3 is TGCAGCGCAGTAGAGGGCTCCTACAATGAGCAGTTCTTC. Encoded protein: CSAVEGSYNEQFF.